The present T cell receptor beta chain was sequenced within a study of technical replicates of blood from a few donors. Trimming shortened V by 5 bases and J by 7 bases, and 9 bases separated the two germline ends. Looked up from germline, CDR1 is SGHNT and CDR2 is YYREEE (reference sequence). This CDR3 spans 11 amino acids. The data were produced by immunoSEQ multiplex PCR, yet TCRdb's version contains in-frame clones alone and is incomplete. The data show about 68,000 clones, with roughly 97% seen just once and 0.2% to 0.3% held by the top ten. The receptor comes from a human donor in good health. The sample taken for sequencing was T cells isolated from PBMCs. The V call is TRBV5-4, the J call TRBJ1-1, with D perhaps TRBD1 (6 bases). The CDR3 DNA is TGTGCCAGCAGTAAGGACAGTGAAGCTTTCTTT. Translated: CASSKDSEAFF.